The 18 T cell receptor beta chains listed next were all sequenced from one sample in a study of Ad26.COV2.S vaccination and SARS-CoV-2 variants. Treatment defined: 15 to 20 received Ad26.COV2.S at low or high dose, single or two shots; roughly five received placebo; per-sample allocation not given. It was on day 63 after the first vaccine or placebo injection that samples were taken. The table came from immunoSEQ multiplex PCR; TCRdb's copy has only in-frame clones and leaves some out. Of hundreds of thousands of clones listed, 85% to 90% are singletons. This specimen was peripheral blood, taken in a trial of Ad26.COV2.S vaccine versus placebo. The receptors were sampled from a person aged 18-65 years who received the Ad26.COV2.S COVID-19 vaccine or a placebo.

V gene TRBV19 combines with J gene TRBJ1-6; D remains unclear. The V end lost 6 bases, the J end lost 0 bases, and 9 bases lay between the germline ends. Germline assignment: CDR1 LNHDA and CDR2 SQIVND (reference sequence). This CDR3 spans 15 amino acids. CDR3 in amino acids: CASSPTDSYNSPLHF. The DNA of the CDR3 is TGTGCCAGTAGCCCGACCGACTCCTATAATTCACCCCTCCACTTT.

This chain uses TRBV7-8 with TRBJ2-5; weak D call: TRBD1 (5 bases). The germline V and J ends were trimmed by 0 bases and 3 bases, with 5 bases remaining between them. In germline, CDR1 is SGHVS, CDR2 FQNEAQ. The CDR3 is made up of 13 amino acids. This CDR3 reads CASSLAREETQYF. The CDR3 DNA reads as TGTGCCAGCAGCTTAGCCAGGGAAGAGACCCAGTACTTC.

The V call is TRBV18, the J call TRBJ1-2; tentatively, D is TRBD1 (5 bases). The V and J ends lost 3 bases and 2 bases respectively, with 13 bases between them. Looked up from germline, CDR1 is KGHSH and CDR2 is LQKENI. The CDR3 totals 15 residues. CDR3 protein: CASSPGHRKNYGYTF. Here the CDR3 DNA reads TGTGCCAGCTCACCGGGGCACAGGAAGAACTATGGCTACACCTTC.

This rearrangement joins TRBV5-8 to TRBJ2-5; D is uncertain. Trimming removed 3 bases from V and 5 bases from J, with 14 bases in between. The CDR3 runs to 14 residues. The germline gives CDR1 SGHTS, CDR2 YDEGEE. The CDR3 loop reads CASSSGPDLETQYF. CDR3 DNA: TGTGCCAGCAGCTCCGGACCCGACCTGGAGACCCAGTACTTC.

V gene TRBV9 combines with J gene TRBJ2-1; TRBD2 matches at 8 bases. The germline V gene has CDR1 SGDLS and CDR2 YYNGEE. Trimming took 0 bases from V and 3 from J; bases not matched to a gene: 2. The CDR3 has 15 residues. CDR3 region: CASSVVSGNYNEQFF. The CDR3 DNA reads as TGTGCCAGCAGCGTAGTTAGCGGGAACTACAATGAGCAGTTCTTC.

The rearrangement joins TRBV18 to TRBJ2-2, with 8 bases matching TRBD2. V lost 6 bases to trimming and J lost 4 bases; unmatched junction nucleotides: 7. CDR1 is KGHSH and CDR2 is LQKENI in the germline V gene. The length of the CDR3 is 15 residues. The chain's CDR3 is CASSKGAGVTGELFF. CDR3 nucleotide sequence: TGTGCCAGCTCCAAAGGAGCGGGAGTCACCGGGGAGCTGTTTTTT.

The chain employs TRBV16 and TRBJ2-7; D remains ambiguous. This CDR3 is 11 amino acids long. Germline loops: CDR1 KGHSY, CDR2 FQNENV. V shed 0 bases and J shed 3 bases, with 0 bases lying between them. CDR3 sequence: CASSQSYEQYF. The DNA for the CDR3 is TGTGCCAGCAGCCAATCCTACGAGCAGTACTTC. Variable domain in full (rest from reference TRBV16 and TRBJ2-7): GEEVAQTPKHLVRGEGQKAKLYCAPIKGHSYVFWYQQVLKNEFKFLISFQNENVFDETGMPKERFSAKCLPNSPCSLEIQATKLEDSAVYFCASSQSYEQYFGPGTRLTVT.

CDR3 nucleotides: TGTGCCTGGGGAATGGAACAGGGGCCAAACACTGAAGCTTTCTTT. Its translation is CAWGMEQGPNTEAFF. The chain combines TRBV30 with TRBJ1-1; 7 bases match TRBD1. The CDR3 covers 15 residues. Germline values: CDR1 GTSNPN, CDR2 SVGIG (reference sequence). Unmatched junction bases numbered 11, after V lost 5 bases and J lost 2 bases.

This sequence joins TRBV10-3 and TRBJ1-6; D not resolved. The V gene lost 5 bases and the J gene lost 10 bases, with 12 bases spanning the gap. CDR1 is ENHRY and CDR2 is SYGVKD in the germline V gene. This CDR3 spans 13 amino acids. CDR3 amino acids: CAISNDKLSPLHF. CDR3 coding DNA: TGTGCCATCAGTAATGACAAATTATCACCCCTCCACTTT.

The gene calls are TRBV7-2 and TRBJ1-3; D unclear. Germline V lookup: CDR1 SGHTA, CDR2 FQGNSA. CDR3 size: 15 residues. The V end was cut by 3 bases, the J end by 0 bases, with 9 bases between. CDR3: CASSFSRSSGNTIYF. The DNA of the CDR3 is TGTGCCAGCAGCTTTTCGCGGAGCTCTGGAAACACCATATATTTT.

This clone was observed once. V gene TRBV18 combines with J gene TRBJ1-5; D is perhaps TRBD1 (5 bases). There are 16 residues in the CDR3. The V end was cut by 3 bases, the J end by 1 base, with 13 bases between. CDR1 and CDR2 from the germline V gene are KGHSH and LQKENI. The chain's CDR3 is CASSPAGTGSNQPQHF. The CDR3 coding sequence is TGTGCCAGCTCACCCGCCGGGACGGGCAGCAATCAGCCCCAGCATTTT. Looking up the rest from reference TRBV18 and TRBJ1-5 gives the full variable domain: NAGVMQNPRHLVRRRGQEARLRCSPMKGHSHVYWYRQLPEEGLKFMVYLQKENIIDESGMPKERFSAEFPKEGPSILRIQQVVRGDSAAYFCASSPAGTGSNQPQHFGDGTRLSIL.

The rearrangement joins TRBV29-1 to TRBJ2-3; D not certain. Germline CDR1 SQVTM, CDR2 ANQGSEA. The CDR3 covers 12 residues. V was shortened by 3 bases and J by 3 bases, with 7 bases between the two germline ends. CDR3 in amino acids: CSVDWETDTQYF. Here the CDR3 DNA reads TGCAGCGTTGATTGGGAAACAGATACGCAGTATTTT.

CDR3 sequence (DNA): TGTGCCAGCAGTTGGGGCAATAACAACTATGGCTACACCTTC. Translation gives CASSWGNNNYGYTF. The chain has TRBV28 and TRBJ1-2, with D perhaps matching TRBD1 (5 bases). This CDR3 has 14 amino acids. CDR1 and CDR2 from the germline V gene are MDHEN and SYDVKM. V was pared by 4 bases and J by 2 bases, with 11 bases between.

The chain combines TRBV9 with TRBJ1-3; no reliable D call. V lost 3 bases to trimming and J lost 0 bases, with 10 bases between them. The germline gives CDR1 SGDLS, CDR2 YYNGEE. The CDR3 length is 15 residues. CDR3 residues: CASSARTGSGNTIYF. DNA of the CDR3: TGTGCCAGCAGCGCCCGGACGGGCTCTGGAAACACCATATATTTT.

The rearrangement links TRBV5-4 to TRBJ2-6; no clear D gene. This CDR3 spans 13 amino acids. The germline V and J ends were trimmed by 6 bases and 0 bases, with 4 bases remaining between them. Germline CDR1 SGHNT, CDR2 YYREEE (reference sequence). CDR3 amino acids: CASIYSGANVLTF. CDR3 DNA sequence: TGTGCCAGCATTTACTCTGGGGCCAACGTCCTGACTTTC.

This clone came up a few times. The genes are TRBV7-8 and TRBJ2-5; a possible D gene is TRBD1 (5 bases). V was pared by 1 base and J by 13 bases, with 13 bases between. This CDR3 comprises 12 residues. The germline V gene encodes CDR1 SGHVS and CDR2 FQNEAQ. CDR3 sequence: CASSLVYAGRYF. DNA for the CDR3: TGTGCCAGCAGCTTAGTGTACGCAGGGCGGTACTTC.

The chain employs TRBV30 and TRBJ1-4; 8 nucleotides agree with TRBD1. The trim removed 0 bases at V and 7 bases at J, leaving 4 bases unmatched. The CDR3 has 14 residues. Germline CDR1 GTSNPN, CDR2 SVGIG (reference sequence). CDR3 region: CAWSVGTGGEKLFF. For the CDR3, the DNA is TGTGCCTGGAGTGTAGGAACAGGGGGTGAAAAACTGTTTTTT.

The chain has TRBV9 and TRBJ2-1, with TRBD2 as a possible D gene (6 bases). CDR1 is SGDLS, CDR2 YYNGEE, per germline. The length of the CDR3 is 14 residues. Trimming pared 0 bases from V and 6 bases from J, leaving 10 bases between. The CDR3 sequence: CASSVVGGFNEQFF. The CDR3 region has the DNA TGTGCCAGCAGCGTAGTCGGAGGGTTCAATGAGCAGTTCTTC.